Below, 21 T cell receptor beta chains from the same sample are listed, as sequenced in a study of cytomegalovirus exposure and HLA in healthy donors. Method: immunoSEQ multiplex PCR; TCRdb's copy keeps in-frame clones and lacks some. Of about 180,000 clones listed, 85% were seen once; the top ten hold 16%. Sequenced material: PBMCs. The receptors stem from a man in his late teens or twenties in good health and CMV-seropositive.

The CDR3 reads CASSGQEQETQYF. In DNA form, the CDR3 reads TGTGCCAGCAGTGGACAGGAACAAGAGACCCAGTACTTC. The rearrangement uses TRBV6-1 and TRBJ2-5, with TRBD1 as a possible D gene (6 bases). The CDR3 spans 13 residues. CDR1 is MNHNS and CDR2 is SASEGT in the germline V gene. V lost 4 bases and J lost 2, with 8 bases in between.

The J gene is TRBJ2-1, the V gene TRBV11-3, with 7 bases matching TRBD2. J gave up 5 bases and V 5 bases, and 3 bases lay outside the gene matches. The CDR3 sequence is 13 residues long. The germline V gene has CDR1 SGHNT and CDR2 YENEEA. CDR3 bases: TGTGCCAGCAGCCCTAGCGGCGACAATGAGCAGTTCTTC. Amino acids: CASSPSGDNEQFF.

In DNA, the CDR3 is TGTGCCAGCAGTTACAGGGCAGGGGGCGATAGCTACACCTTC. It is translated as CASSYRAGGDSYTF. The rearrangement joins TRBV6-5 to TRBJ1-2, with TRBD1 identical over 8 bases. The CDR3 spans 14 residues. V gave up 2 bases and J gave up 9 bases; unmatched junction bases: 8. From germline, CDR1 is MNHEY and CDR2 SVGAGI.

This chain links TRBV28 with TRBJ1-1, with 8 bases identical to TRBD1. Germline CDR1 is MDHEN and CDR2 is SYDVKM. This CDR3 spans 12 amino acids. The V gene end was trimmed by 4 bases and the J gene end by 6 bases; junction bases not matched to a gene: 1. The CDR3 bases are TGTGCCAGCAGTTCACAGGGGGCTGAAGCTTTCTTT. It translates to CASSSQGAEAFF.

The J gene is TRBJ1-1, the V gene TRBV6-6, with a tentative D call TRBD1 (6 bases). Trimming shortened V by 6 bases and J by 7 bases, and 18 bases separated the two germline ends. Germline assignment: CDR1 MNHNY and CDR2 SVGAGI (reference sequence). The CDR3 sequence is 14 residues long. Here the CDR3 DNA reads TGTGCCAGCAGGGGCGCGACAGGAGAAATTGAAGCTTTCTTT. Translating gives CASRGATGEIEAFF.

V is TRBV27 and J is TRBJ2-1; 8 bases are shared with TRBD2. Germline V lookup: CDR1 MNHEY, CDR2 SMNVEV (reference sequence). The CDR3 contains 17 residues. Trimming at V came to 4 bases and at J to 4 bases, leaving 12 bases not matched to a gene. DNA for the CDR3: TGTGCCAGCAGTTACCTGCGGGGGGCGGGAGAGTACAATGAGCAGTTCTTC. Translation gives CASSYLRGAGEYNEQFF.

The gene calls are TRBV27 and TRBJ2-3; D might be TRBD2 (6 bases). This CDR3 is 13 amino acids long. Trimming took 8 bases from V and 5 from J, leaving 14 bases between them. The V gene's germline CDR1 is MNHEY and CDR2 SMNVEV (reference sequence). The CDR3, as DNA: TGTGCCAGCTCTCTCGGGGAGGTAGATACGCAGTATTTT. Residues: CASSLGEVDTQYF.

This chain joins TRBV19 and TRBJ2-3, with unresolved D. Trimming took 7 bases from V and 4 from J, leaving 9 bases between them. CDR3 length: 12 amino acids. Germline CDR1 is LNHDA and CDR2 is SQIVND (reference sequence). This CDR3 reads CASTSLADTQYF. CDR3 bases: TGTGCCAGTACCTCCTTAGCAGATACGCAGTATTTT. Drawing the rest from reference TRBV19 and TRBJ2-3, the complete variable domain is DGGITQSPKYLFRKEGQNVTLSCEQNLNHDAMYWYRQDPGQGLRLIYYSQIVNDFQKGDIAEGYSVSREKKESFPLTVTSAQKNPTAFYLCASTSLADTQYFGPGTRLTVL.

For the CDR3, the DNA is TGTGCCAGCAGTTTATCAGGGGGCGCGGGTGGCTACACCTTC. It specifies CASSLSGGAGGYTF. The rearrangement uses TRBV27 and TRBJ1-2; TRBD1 aligns across 7 bases. CDR3 size: 14 residues. Germline V gene sequence: CDR1 MNHEY, CDR2 SMNVEV (reference sequence). With 0 bases clipped from V and 7 bases from J, the junction kept 5 bases outside the gene matches.

The chain couples TRBV5-6 to TRBJ1-3; no reliable D call. V lost 0 bases and J 0 bases, leaving 4 bases between the germline ends. CDR3 length: 14 residues. Germline-derived CDR1 and CDR2 are SGHDT and YYEEEE. The CDR3 DNA is TGTGCCAGCAGCTTGGGCAGCTCTGGAAACACCATATATTTT. Its translation is CASSLGSSGNTIYF.

This chain joins TRBV27 and TRBJ1-6; 7 bases line up with TRBD1. Looked up from germline, CDR1 is MNHEY and CDR2 is SMNVEV (reference sequence). This CDR3 comprises 13 residues. V was clipped by 4 bases and J by 7 bases; unmatched bases: 1. CDR3 bases: TGTGCCAGCAGTTCGACAGGGAATTCACCCCTCCACTTT. Its protein is CASSSTGNSPLHF.

The rearrangement uses TRBV5-6 and TRBJ1-5, with D perhaps TRBD1 (6 bases). V was pared by 4 bases and J by 0 bases, with 17 bases between. The CDR3 runs to 17 residues. Germline values: CDR1 SGHDT, CDR2 YYEEEE. This CDR3 is CASSTAGGGRSNQPQHF. CDR3 sequence (DNA): TGTGCCAGCAGCACCGCTGGTGGGGGCCGTAGCAATCAGCCCCAGCATTTT.

The chain is built from TRBV27 and TRBJ2-5, with D possibly matching TRBD2 (5 bases). Trimming took off 0 bases at V and 4 bases at J, with 6 bases between the two ends. The CDR3 contains 13 residues. Germline assignment: CDR1 MNHEY and CDR2 SMNVEV (reference sequence). CDR3 region: CASSLSSGETQYF. The CDR3 DNA reads as TGTGCCAGCAGTTTATCGAGCGGAGAGACCCAGTACTTC.

This clone has a handful of counts. This chain joins TRBV27 and TRBJ2-7; 11 bases agree with TRBD2. The V segment lost 6 bases and the J segment 0 bases; nucleotides outside the gene matches: 1. Germline CDR1 reads MNHEY; CDR2 reads SMNVEV (reference sequence). CDR3 length equals 14 residues. The CDR3 loop reads CASRGLAASYEQYF. In nucleotides, the CDR3 is TGTGCCAGCAGGGGACTAGCGGCCTCCTACGAGCAGTACTTC.

The chain is built from TRBV9 and TRBJ1-1; unclear D gene. V lost 6 bases and J lost 1, with 10 bases in between. CDR1 and CDR2 from the germline V gene are SGDLS and YYNGEE. The CDR3 spans 13 residues. This CDR3 is CASTAVANTEAFF. The CDR3 bases are TGTGCCAGCACCGCAGTCGCGAACACTGAAGCTTTCTTT. Combining the CDR3 with reference TRBV9 and TRBJ1-1 gives the whole variable domain DSGVTQTPKHLITATGQRVTLRCSPRSGDLSVYWYQQSLDQGLQFLIQYYNGEERAKGNILERFSAQQFPDLHSELNLSSLELGDSALYFCASTAVANTEAFFGQGTRLTVV.

The chain employs TRBV28 and TRBJ1-6; D ambiguous. CDR3 length: 15 residues. Germline-derived CDR1 and CDR2 are MDHEN and SYDVKM. Trimming shortened V by 3 bases and J by 7 bases, and 13 bases separated the two germline ends. The CDR3 nucleotides are TGTGCCAGCAGTTTTGGCCAGTCCCCAAATTCACCCCTCCACTTT. Protein sequence: CASSFGQSPNSPLHF.

This chain's CDR3 is CASSQAPHVAFSYNEQFF. CDR3 DNA: TGCGCCAGCAGCCAAGCCCCTCACGTGGCCTTCTCCTACAATGAGCAGTTCTTC. V is TRBV4-1 and J is TRBJ2-1; the D is unclear. The germline CDR1 and CDR2 sequences are MGHRA and YSYEKL. The CDR3 contains 18 residues. The V end was cut by 1 base, the J end by 0 bases, with 16 bases between.

The gene calls are TRBV11-2 and TRBJ1-2; possible D gene TRBD1, 6 bases. The CDR3 loop spans 16 amino acids. The V gene's germline CDR1 is SGHAT and CDR2 FQNNGV. Trimming left V 5 bases short and J 4 bases short, with 20 bases between. The chain's CDR3 is CASSPGSGGAGYGYTF. The CDR3 DNA follows: TGTGCCAGCAGCCCCGGTTCGGGGGGCGCAGGCTATGGCTACACCTTC.

This chain uses TRBV27 with TRBJ2-5, with 8 positions matching TRBD2. CDR3 length equals 15 residues. The trim removed 5 bases at V and 5 bases at J, leaving 10 bases unmatched. Per the germline V gene, CDR1 is MNHEY and CDR2 is SMNVEV (reference sequence). CDR3 sequence: CASSSKGLVYETQYF. CDR3 nucleotide sequence: TGTGCCAGCAGTAGTAAGGGACTAGTATACGAGACCCAGTACTTC.

The genes are TRBV5-1 and TRBJ1-2, with a tentative D call TRBD1 (5 bases). The CDR3 consists of 13 residues. Germline CDR1 is SGHRS and CDR2 is YFSETQ. V was clipped by 1 base and J by 8 bases, with 12 bases between them. CDR3 bases: TGCGCCAGCAGCTTGACAGGCCCAGAAGGCTACACCTTC. Protein: CASSLTGPEGYTF.

This clone was recorded only once. The rearrangement joins TRBV21-1 to TRBJ2-3; the D segment call TRBD1 is taken from the table without a DNA check. TRBV21-1 is a pseudogene. The CDR3 sequence is 14 residues long. The DNA for the CDR3 is TGTGCCAGCACCCCGCAGGGTGGGACAGATACGCAGTATTTT. Translation gives CASTPQGGTDTQYF.